This T cell receptor (beta chain) derives from a study of OX40 agonist ivuxolimab in advanced cancers. As for the study in general: Every 2 weeks, patients received ivuxolimab intravenously, dosed at 0.01 to 10 mg/kg. Patients assigned to dose escalation were diagnosed with hepatocellular carcinoma, melanoma, renal cell or head and neck cancer.

Repertoires were generated with immunoSEQ multiplex PCR, while TCRdb's copy carries only in-frame clones and drops some. The sample has about 90,000 clones; approximately 91% are singletons. Germline assignment: CDR1 MNHNS and CDR2 SASEGT. The CDR3 totals 14 residues. The V gene end was trimmed by 6 bases and the J gene end by 7 bases; junction bases not matched to a gene: 10. The sequence was collected from an adult with an advanced solid tumor such as melanoma, head and neck, liver or kidney cancer. The input for sequencing was CD4+ or CD8+ T cells sorted from blood, taken in a trial of the OX40 agonist ivuxolimab. The chain employs TRBV6-1 and TRBJ2-7, with TRBD1 matching 9 bases. CDR3 DNA sequence: TGTGCCAGCAGGCCTAGGGACAGGGTTGGAGAGCAGTACTTC. It is translated as CASRPRDRVGEQYF.